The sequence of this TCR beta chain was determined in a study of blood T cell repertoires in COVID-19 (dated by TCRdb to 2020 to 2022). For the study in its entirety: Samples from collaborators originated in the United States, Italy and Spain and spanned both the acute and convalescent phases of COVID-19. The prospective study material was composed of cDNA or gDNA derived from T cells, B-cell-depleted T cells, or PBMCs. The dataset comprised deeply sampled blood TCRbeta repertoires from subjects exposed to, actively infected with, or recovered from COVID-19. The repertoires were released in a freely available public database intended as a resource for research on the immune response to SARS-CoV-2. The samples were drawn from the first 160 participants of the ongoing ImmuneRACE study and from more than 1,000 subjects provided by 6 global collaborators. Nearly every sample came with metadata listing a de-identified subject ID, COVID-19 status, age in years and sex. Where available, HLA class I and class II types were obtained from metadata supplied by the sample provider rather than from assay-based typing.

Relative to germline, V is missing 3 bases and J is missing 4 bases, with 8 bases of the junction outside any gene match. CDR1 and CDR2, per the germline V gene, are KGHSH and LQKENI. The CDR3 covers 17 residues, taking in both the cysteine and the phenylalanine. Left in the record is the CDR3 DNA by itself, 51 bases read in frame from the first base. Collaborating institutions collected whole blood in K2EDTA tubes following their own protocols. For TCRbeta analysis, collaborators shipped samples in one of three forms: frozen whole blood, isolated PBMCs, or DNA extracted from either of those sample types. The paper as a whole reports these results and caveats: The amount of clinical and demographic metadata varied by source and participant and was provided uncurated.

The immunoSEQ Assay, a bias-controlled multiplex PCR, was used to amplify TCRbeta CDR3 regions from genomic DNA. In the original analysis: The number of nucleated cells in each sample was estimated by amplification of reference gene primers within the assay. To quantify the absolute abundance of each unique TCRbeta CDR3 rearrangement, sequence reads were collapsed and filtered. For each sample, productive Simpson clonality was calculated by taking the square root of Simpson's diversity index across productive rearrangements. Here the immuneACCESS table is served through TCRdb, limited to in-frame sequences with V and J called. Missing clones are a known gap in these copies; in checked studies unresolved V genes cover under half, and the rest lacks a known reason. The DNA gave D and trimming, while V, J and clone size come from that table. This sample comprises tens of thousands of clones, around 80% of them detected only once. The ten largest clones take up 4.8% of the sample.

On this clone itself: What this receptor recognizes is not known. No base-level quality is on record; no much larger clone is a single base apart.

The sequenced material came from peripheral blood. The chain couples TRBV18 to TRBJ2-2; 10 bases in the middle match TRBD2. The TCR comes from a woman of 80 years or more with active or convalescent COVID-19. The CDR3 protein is CASSPGRSGRTTGELFF. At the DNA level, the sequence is TGTGCCAGCTCACCGGGGCGTAGCGGGAGGACCACCGGGGAGCTGTTTTTT.